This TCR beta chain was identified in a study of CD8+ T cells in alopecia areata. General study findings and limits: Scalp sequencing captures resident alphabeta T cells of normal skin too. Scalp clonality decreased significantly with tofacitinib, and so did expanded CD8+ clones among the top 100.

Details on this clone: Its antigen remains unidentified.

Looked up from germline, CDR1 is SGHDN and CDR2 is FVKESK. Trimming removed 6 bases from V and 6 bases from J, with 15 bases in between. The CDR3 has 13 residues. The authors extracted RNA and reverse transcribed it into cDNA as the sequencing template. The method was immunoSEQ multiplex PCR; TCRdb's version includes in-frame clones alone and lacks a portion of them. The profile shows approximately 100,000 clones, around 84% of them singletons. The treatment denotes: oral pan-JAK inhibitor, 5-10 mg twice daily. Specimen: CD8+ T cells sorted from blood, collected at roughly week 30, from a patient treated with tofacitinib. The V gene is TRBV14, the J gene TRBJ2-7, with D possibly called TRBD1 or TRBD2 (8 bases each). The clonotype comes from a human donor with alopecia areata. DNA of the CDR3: TGTGCCAGCAGTTGGACAGGGACTAGCGAGCAGTACTTC. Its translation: CASSWTGTSEQYF. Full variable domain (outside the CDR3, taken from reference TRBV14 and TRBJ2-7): EAGVTQFPSHSVIEKGQTVTLRCDPISGHDNLYWYRRVMGKEIKFLLHFVKESKQDESGMPNNRFLAERTGGTYSTLKVQPAELEDSGVYFCASSWTGTSEQYFGPGTRLTVT.